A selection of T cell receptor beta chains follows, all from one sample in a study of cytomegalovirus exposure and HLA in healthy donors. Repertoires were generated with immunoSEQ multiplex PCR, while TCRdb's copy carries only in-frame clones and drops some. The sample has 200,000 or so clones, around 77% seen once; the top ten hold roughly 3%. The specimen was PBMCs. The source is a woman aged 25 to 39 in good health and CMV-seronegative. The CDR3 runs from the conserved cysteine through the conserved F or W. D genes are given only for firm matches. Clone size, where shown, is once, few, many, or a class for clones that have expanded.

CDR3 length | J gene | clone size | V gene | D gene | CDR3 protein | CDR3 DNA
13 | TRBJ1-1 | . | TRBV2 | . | CASRLDQNTEAFF | TGTGCCAGCAGGCTAGACCAGAACACTGAAGCTTTCTTT
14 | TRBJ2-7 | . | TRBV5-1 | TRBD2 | CASSLAGGSYEQYF | TGCGCCAGCAGTCTAGCGGGAGGTTCCTACGAGCAGTACTTC
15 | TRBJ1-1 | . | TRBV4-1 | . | CASSHWVDTNTEAFF | TGCGCCAGCAGCCATTGGGTGGACACGAACACTGAAGCTTTCTTT
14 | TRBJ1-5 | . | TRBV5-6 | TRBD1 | CASSFGTGNQPQHF | TGTGCCAGCAGCTTTGGGACAGGCAATCAGCCCCAGCATTTT
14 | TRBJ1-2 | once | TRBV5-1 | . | CASSPGGGADGYTF | TGCGCCAGCAGCCCTGGAGGGGGGGCGGATGGCTACACCTTC
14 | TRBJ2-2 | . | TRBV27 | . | CASSRTRGTGELFF | TGTGCCAGCAGCCGCACTCGAGGCACCGGGGAGCTGTTTTTT
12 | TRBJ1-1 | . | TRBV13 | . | CASSFPDTEAFF | TGTGCCAGCAGCTTTCCAGACACTGAAGCTTTCTTT
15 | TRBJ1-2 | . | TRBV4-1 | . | CASSQVQELGGGYTF | TGCGCCAGCAGCCAAGTACAGGAATTGGGGGGTGGCTACACCTTC
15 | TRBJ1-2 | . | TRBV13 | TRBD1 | CASSYRTGGTYGYTF | TGTGCCAGCAGCTACCGGACAGGGGGAACCTATGGCTACACCTTC
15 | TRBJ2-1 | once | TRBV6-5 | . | CASSFDRRGYNEQFF | TGTGCCAGCAGCTTCGACAGGAGAGGCTACAATGAGCAGTTCTTC
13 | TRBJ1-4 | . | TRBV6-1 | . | CASSLRTGEKLFF | TGTGCCAGCAGCCTAAGGACTGGCGAAAAACTGTTTTTT
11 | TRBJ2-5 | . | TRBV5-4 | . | CASSSLETQYF | TGTGCCAGCAGCTCTTTGGAGACCCAGTACTTC
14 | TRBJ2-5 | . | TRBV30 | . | CAWALPPGDGTQYF | TGTGCCTGGGCCCTCCCCCCAGGGGATGGGACCCAGTACTTC
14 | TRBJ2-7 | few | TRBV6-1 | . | CASRITGESYEQYF | TGTGCCAGCAGGATAACAGGAGAATCCTACGAGCAGTACTTC
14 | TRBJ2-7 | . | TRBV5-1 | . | CASSLEAGSYEQYF | TGCGCCAGCAGCTTGGAGGCGGGTTCCTACGAGCAGTACTTC
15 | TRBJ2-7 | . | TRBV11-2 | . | CASSPGGTVTYEQYF | TGTGCCAGCAGCCCAGGGGGGACGGTCACCTACGAGCAGTACTTC
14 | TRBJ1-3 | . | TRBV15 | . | CATSVGSSGNTIYF | TGTGCCACCAGCGTCGGTAGCTCTGGAAACACCATATATTTT
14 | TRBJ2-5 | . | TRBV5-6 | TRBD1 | CASSVGQGTTAQYF | TGTGCCAGCAGCGTAGGACAGGGGACAACGGCCCAGTACTTC
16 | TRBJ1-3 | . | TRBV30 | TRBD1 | CAVKPTGAISGNTIYF | TGTGCCGTAAAGCCCACAGGGGCCATCTCTGGAAACACCATATATTTT
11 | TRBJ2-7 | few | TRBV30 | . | CAWSEIAKMHF | TGTGCCTGGAGCGAAATAGCCAAAATGCACTTC
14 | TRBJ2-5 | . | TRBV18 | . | CASSPHTYQETQYF | TGTGCCAGCTCACCACACACGTACCAAGAGACCCAGTACTTC
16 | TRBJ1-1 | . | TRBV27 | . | CASSLIPGGMNTEAFF | TGTGCCAGCAGTTTAATCCCGGGAGGGATGAACACTGAAGCTTTCTTT